This T cell receptor (beta chain) was sequenced in a study of T-cell reconstitution after alpha-beta-depleted transplantation in children. Researchers prepared the TCRbeta library using unique molecular identifiers, the study reports. TCRdb redid the calling of the PCR reads with MiXCR, one entry per CDR3 protein. The repertoire holds some 590,000 distinct CDR3 sequences, with 10% to 13% as singletons. The origin of this receptor is a human donor who donated a stem cell graft to a child with acute myeloid leukemia. Sequencing used PBMCs from the stem cell graft donor, obtained from the stem cell graft.

The DNA of the CDR3 is TGTGCCAGCAGTTACTCACTAGCGGGAGAAAGAGATACGCAGTATTTT. This gives the protein CASSYSLAGERDTQYF. The V and J genes are TRBV6-5 and TRBJ2-3; 11 bases align to TRBD2. The CDR3 has 16 amino acids. J lost 5 bases, V lost 0 bases, and 4 bases had no gene match. Germline V gene lookup returns CDR1 MNHEY and CDR2 SVGAGI.